These 25 T cell receptor beta chains were all obtained from the same sample, sequenced in a study of cytomegalovirus exposure and HLA in healthy donors. 13 Jbeta primers and 60 Vbeta primers were used for the PCR. TCRdb's table, derived via immunoSEQ multiplex PCR, lists solely in-frame clones and lacks some. The sample yields some 200,000 clones, more than 65% seen once. Input material: PBMCs. These receptors were obtained from a man between 18 and 29 years old in good health and CMV-seronegative.

This clone has a handful of counts. V and J are TRBV28 and TRBJ2-7; D call uncertain. CDR3 length: 13 amino acids. Trimming left V 7 bases short and J 3 bases short, with 13 bases between. Germline assignment: CDR1 MDHEN and CDR2 SYDVKM. The CDR3 region is CASTTRGVYEQYF. DNA for the CDR3: TGTGCCAGCACCACAAGAGGCGTCTACGAGCAGTACTTC.

The chain recombines TRBV5-1 with TRBJ2-3, with TRBD1 as a possible D gene (5 bases). The germline CDR1 and CDR2 sequences are SGHRS and YFSETQ. This CDR3 has 15 amino acids. Trimming left V 4 bases short and J 1 base short, with 13 bases between. CDR3 protein: CASSVQGFGTDTQYF. As DNA, the CDR3 is TGCGCCAGCAGCGTCCAGGGTTTTGGCACAGATACGCAGTATTTT. Variable domain in full (rest from reference TRBV5-1 and TRBJ2-3): KAGVTQTPRYLIKTRGQQVTLSCSPISGHRSVSWYQQTPGQGLQFLFEYFSETQRNKGNFPGRFSGRQFSNSRSEMNVSTLELGDSALYLCASSVQGFGTDTQYFGPGTRLTVL.

The rearrangement links TRBV18 to TRBJ1-1, with 9 bases fitting TRBD1. The germline gives CDR1 KGHSH, CDR2 LQKENI. This CDR3 contains 15 residues. V gave up 4 bases and J gave up 1 base; unmatched junction bases: 4. DNA for the CDR3: TGTGCCAGCTCACTGGGGACAGGGAAGAACACTGAAGCTTTCTTT. Translation: CASSLGTGKNTEAFF. Full variable domain (rest looked up from reference TRBV18 and TRBJ1-1): NAGVMQNPRHLVRRRGQEARLRCSPMKGHSHVYWYRQLPEEGLKFMVYLQKENIIDESGMPKERFSAEFPKEGPSILRIQQVVRGDSAAYFCASSLGTGKNTEAFFGQGTRLTVV.

The chain is built from TRBV12-5 and TRBJ2-1, with 7 bases matching TRBD2. CDR1 and CDR2 (germline): LGHNT, FRNRAP. This CDR3 region has 14 residues. J was trimmed by 4 bases and V by 6 bases; bases with no gene match: 6. This CDR3 reads CASGWGGGYNEQFF. In DNA, the CDR3 is TGTGCTAGTGGCTGGGGGGGAGGTTACAATGAGCAGTTCTTC.

This clone occurred a few times. Different DNA sequences within this sample yield the same CDR3. The rearrangement links TRBV11-2 to TRBJ1-1; possible D gene TRBD1, 5 bases. Germline lookup yields CDR1 SGHAT and CDR2 FQNNGV. Trimming cost V 2 bases and J 4 bases, with 11 bases left between them. The CDR3 has 14 amino acids. CDR3 loop: CASSLQGSGTEAFF. CDR3 nucleotide sequence: TGTGCCAGCAGCTTACAGGGTAGTGGCACTGAAGCTTTCTTT.

This rearrangement joins TRBV7-9 to TRBJ2-7; 15 positions match TRBD2. CDR1 and CDR2 from the germline V gene are SEHNR and FQNEAQ (reference sequence). The CDR3 runs to 17 residues. The trim removed 4 bases at V and 2 bases at J, leaving 6 bases unmatched. The CDR3 DNA is TGTGCCAGCAGCTCGGGACTAGCGGGAGGAAATCCCTACGAGCAGTACTTC. It translates to CASSSGLAGGNPYEQYF.

The CDR3 sequence is CASSVLPGQGNIQYF. The CDR3 coding sequence is TGTGCCAGCAGCGTATTACCGGGACAGGGGAACATTCAGTACTTC. This chain uses TRBV9 with TRBJ2-4, with 10 bases aligning to TRBD1. Germline trimming cut 1 base from V and 7 bases from J; bases unmatched to any gene: 5. Looked up from germline, CDR1 is SGDLS and CDR2 is YYNGEE. This CDR3 is built from 15 residues.

The chain uses TRBV2 and TRBJ2-1, with 10 bases aligning to TRBD2. Germline V gene sequence: CDR1 SNHLY, CDR2 FYNNEI. The CDR3 length is 15 residues. V lost 6 bases, J lost 5 bases, and 7 bases stayed unmatched. The CDR3 nucleotides are TGTGCCAGCAGGGGGACTAGCGTATCACACAATGAGCAGTTCTTC. This encodes CASRGTSVSHNEQFF.

CDR3 coding DNA: TGTGCCAGCAGCGTAGGGTCAGGGATGACTAATGAAAAACTGTTTTTT. This gives the protein CASSVGSGMTNEKLFF. J is TRBJ1-4 and V is TRBV9; perhaps TRBD1 as D (5 bases). CDR1 SGDLS and CDR2 YYNGEE come from the germline V gene. CDR3 length: 16 residues. Trimming pared 0 bases from V and 2 bases from J, leaving 11 bases between.

This chain links TRBV10-3 with TRBJ1-2; D gene uncertain. CDR1 and CDR2 from the germline V gene are ENHRY and SYGVKD. The CDR3 spans 20 residues. Trimming left V 2 bases short and J 0 bases short, with 25 bases between. The CDR3 coding sequence is TGTGCCATCAGTGAGCTTTATCGAGGGAGAAGTAGCCTTTCTAACTATGGCTACACCTTC. It encodes CAISELYRGRSSLSNYGYTF.

The V gene is TRBV29-1, the J gene TRBJ2-1; possibly TRBD2 for D (5 bases). This CDR3 has 17 amino acids. Germline CDR1 is SQVTM and CDR2 is ANQGSEA. Trimming removed 3 bases from V and 0 bases from J, with 18 bases in between. The CDR3 loop is CSVEGRRRPPSYNEQFF. In DNA, the CDR3 is TGCAGCGTTGAGGGGAGACGACGGCCCCCCTCCTACAATGAGCAGTTCTTC.

J is TRBJ2-2 and V is TRBV28; D is perhaps TRBD2 (5 bases). Germline lookup yields CDR1 MDHEN and CDR2 SYDVKM. CDR3 size: 13 residues. V dropped 8 bases and J dropped 1 base, with 8 bases sitting between them. CDR3 amino acids: CASRTENTGELFF. The DNA for the CDR3 is TGTGCCAGCCGGACTGAGAACACCGGGGAGCTGTTTTTT.

CDR3 DNA sequence: TGTGCCAGCACCCTTACTGTGGGGGCGAACACTGAAGCTTTCTTT. Its protein product is CASTLTVGANTEAFF. The chain recombines TRBV6-1 with TRBJ1-1; D is possibly TRBD1 (6 bases). The CDR3 covers 15 residues. CDR1 is MNHNS, CDR2 SASEGT, per germline. V shed 7 bases and J shed 1 base, with 16 bases lying between them.

This chain links TRBV27 with TRBJ2-5; D is undetermined. The CDR3 has 16 residues. Trimming removed 2 bases at V and 1 base at J, with 14 bases between. Germline lookup yields CDR1 MNHEY and CDR2 SMNVEV (reference sequence). CDR3: CASSLLPGLPQETQYF. For the CDR3, the DNA is TGTGCCAGCAGTTTACTTCCGGGTTTGCCCCAAGAGACCCAGTACTTC.

The chain employs TRBV5-1 and TRBJ1-1; 8 bases map to TRBD1. This CDR3 has 19 residues. V shed 4 bases and J 0 bases; nucleotides not matched to a gene: 17. Germline values: CDR1 SGHRS, CDR2 YFSETQ. The CDR3 here is CASSTRDRLSRSMNTEAFF. The CDR3 nucleotides are TGCGCCAGCAGCACCCGGGACAGGCTAAGCAGATCCATGAACACTGAAGCTTTCTTT.

The chain employs TRBV7-3 and TRBJ2-1; 10 bases align to TRBD2. The trim removed 5 bases at V and 10 bases at J, leaving 8 bases unmatched. Germline V lookup: CDR1 SGHTA, CDR2 FQGTGA. This CDR3 spans 14 amino acids. CDR3 sequence reads: CASSLIAGGSEQFF. The CDR3 nucleotides are TGTGCCAGCAGCCTGATAGCGGGAGGTTCCGAGCAGTTCTTC.

The V call is TRBV6-1, the J call TRBJ2-1; tentative D call: TRBD2 (5 bases). Germline CDR1 and CDR2: MNHNS and SASEGT. The CDR3 totals 15 residues. The germline V and J ends were trimmed by 6 bases and 0 bases, with 12 bases remaining between them. As DNA, the CDR3 is TGTGCCAGCAGCGAGGACTTTAGCTCCTACAATGAGCAGTTCTTC. Its protein is CASSEDFSSYNEQFF.

The V and J genes are TRBV2 and TRBJ1-2, with TRBD1 matching over 10 bases. V lost 1 base to trimming and J lost 3 bases; unmatched junction nucleotides: 11. Germline V lookup: CDR1 SNHLY, CDR2 FYNNEI. This CDR3 spans 18 amino acids. The CDR3: CASSEEVPGQGLDYGYTF. The CDR3 DNA sequence: TGTGCCAGCAGTGAAGAAGTCCCGGGACAGGGGCTTGACTATGGCTACACCTTC.

The CDR3 is CASSTTYEQFF. In nucleotides, the CDR3 is TGTGCCAGCAGCACTACCTATGAGCAGTTCTTC. V usage is TRBV9 and J usage is TRBJ2-1; D gene unclear. Trimming removed 4 bases from V and 8 bases from J, with 7 bases in between. Germline V gives CDR1 SGDLS, CDR2 YYNGEE. The CDR3 contains 11 residues.

The rearrangement uses TRBV5-6 and TRBJ2-7, with 7 bases fitting TRBD2. The germline V gene encodes CDR1 SGHDT and CDR2 YYEEEE. The trim removed 2 bases at V and 3 bases at J, leaving 5 bases unmatched. This CDR3 contains 14 residues. In DNA form, the CDR3 reads TGTGCCAGCAGCTTCCCGGGGGAGGGCTACGAGCAGTACTTC. Amino acids: CASSFPGEGYEQYF.

The rearrangement links TRBV5-1 to TRBJ1-5; weak D call: TRBD1 (5 bases). The CDR3 has 15 residues. Germline V gene sequence: CDR1 SGHRS, CDR2 YFSETQ. V was cut by 1 base and J by 0 bases, with 8 bases left in between. CDR3 loop: CASSLIGDSNQPQHF. CDR3 nucleotides: TGCGCCAGCAGCTTGATAGGGGATAGCAATCAGCCCCAGCATTTT.

The chain couples TRBV5-1 to TRBJ2-7, with D possibly TRBD2 on 6 matching bases. The CDR3 has 15 residues. V gave up 4 bases and J gave up 0 bases, with 14 bases separating them. Germline V gene sequence: CDR1 SGHRS, CDR2 YFSETQ. The CDR3 region has the DNA TGCGCCAGCAGCCAAGGACTAACGAGCTCCTACGAGCAGTACTTC. Protein product: CASSQGLTSSYEQYF. Together with reference TRBV5-1 and TRBJ2-7, the CDR3 gives the full variable domain: KAGVTQTPRYLIKTRGQQVTLSCSPISGHRSVSWYQQTPGQGLQFLFEYFSETQRNKGNFPGRFSGRQFSNSRSEMNVSTLELGDSALYLCASSQGLTSSYEQYFGPGTRLTVT.

For the CDR3, the DNA is TGTGCCAGCAGCTCCGAGAGCGGGAGGGGACCTAGCACAGATACGCAGTATTTT. As protein: CASSSESGRGPSTDTQYF. V usage is TRBV27 and J usage is TRBJ2-3, with 10 bases aligning to TRBD2. Germline V gives CDR1 MNHEY, CDR2 SMNVEV (reference sequence). This CDR3 has 18 amino acids. V gave up 6 bases and J gave up 0 bases; unmatched junction bases: 12.

J is TRBJ2-1 and V is TRBV4-1, with 7 bases aligning to TRBD1. The trim removed 3 bases at V and 12 bases at J, leaving 14 bases unmatched. This CDR3 spans 15 amino acids. The germline gives CDR1 MGHRA, CDR2 YSYEKL. In nucleotides, the CDR3 is TGCGCCAGCAGCCACCTAACCACAGGGGAAGCCGGGCAGTTCTTC. This sequence encodes CASSHLTTGEAGQFF.

The V and J genes are TRBV11-2 and TRBJ2-5, with TRBD1 matching 7 bases. This CDR3 spans 15 amino acids. The germline V gene has CDR1 SGHAT and CDR2 FQNNGV. Germline trimming cut 5 bases from V and 4 bases from J; bases unmatched to any gene: 10. In DNA, the CDR3 is TGTGCCAGCAGCCTACGGACAGGCAGCGGAGAGACCCAGTACTTC. It translates to CASSLRTGSGETQYF.